The 8 T cell receptor beta chains below come from one sample, sequenced in a study of T cells after yellow fever vaccination. TCRdb redid the calling of the 5' RACE reads with MiXCR, one entry per CDR3 protein. The sample records about 240,000 distinct CDR3 sequences, 6.9% being singletons. Sequences were derived from CD4+ T cells sorted from PBMCs, sampled 15 days after the yellow fever booster vaccination. The receptors were sampled from a man aged 25 to 40 who received the YFV17D yellow fever vaccine.

The V gene is TRBV29-1, the J gene TRBJ1-4; TRBD1 might be the D (6 bases). The CDR3 sequence is 12 residues long. Between the trimmed V and J ends, which lost 6 bases and 2 bases, there was a span of 7 bases. Germline V CDR1 and CDR2: SQVTM, ANQGSEA. The CDR3 protein is CSVGQTNEKLFF. The CDR3 region has the DNA TGCAGCGTAGGACAGACTAATGAAAAACTGTTTTTT.

This clonotype has more than one count but fewer than ten. The gene calls are TRBV4-3 and TRBJ2-1, with 11 bases fitting TRBD2. This CDR3 comprises 15 residues. Looked up from germline, CDR1 is LGHNA and CDR2 is YSLEER. The V and J ends lost 1 base and 10 bases, in that order; junction bases with no gene match: 6. In DNA, the CDR3 is TGCGCCAGCAGCCAAGGTAGCGGGAGGGCCGGGGAGCAGTTCTTC. Amino acid sequence: CASSQGSGRAGEQFF.

This chain uses TRBV14 with TRBJ2-2, with D possibly matching TRBD1 (5 bases). The V gene lost 4 bases and the J gene lost 3 bases, with 9 bases spanning the gap. The CDR3 length is 14 residues. Germline V gene data show CDR1 as SGHDN and CDR2 as FVKESK. In DNA, the CDR3 is TGTGCCAGCAGCCCTCGACAGTACACCGGGGAGCTGTTTTTT. Protein product: CASSPRQYTGELFF.

There are many counts of this clonotype. The rearrangement links TRBV5-1 to TRBJ1-6, with 11 bases that match TRBD1. V lost 2 bases to trimming and J lost 9 bases; unmatched junction nucleotides: 1. CDR1 and CDR2 (germline): SGHRS, YFSETQ. This CDR3 has 14 residues. DNA of the CDR3: TGCGCCAGCAGCTTTGGGACAGGGGGTTCACCCCTCCACTTT. It is translated as CASSFGTGGSPLHF.

DNA for the CDR3: TGTGCCAGCAGTATGAACACTGAAGCTTTCTTT. Translation: CASSMNTEAFF. This chain joins TRBV6-1 and TRBJ1-1; no clear D gene. Deletions cut 5 bases from V and 0 bases from J, with 1 base between. Looked up from germline, CDR1 is MNHNS and CDR2 is SASEGT. This CDR3 spans 11 amino acids.

This clonotype was observed many times. The chain uses TRBV25-1 and TRBJ2-7, with D possibly being TRBD1 (6 bases). The CDR3 covers 11 residues. Trimming took off 3 bases at V and 7 bases at J, with 7 bases between the two ends. Germline CDR1 is MGHDK and CDR2 is SYGVNS. CDR3 nucleotides: TGTGCCAGCAGTGATAGGGGGGAGCAGTACTTC. As protein: CASSDRGEQYF.

V gene TRBV20-1 combines with J gene TRBJ2-2; possible D gene TRBD2, 6 bases. Trimming took 2 bases from V and 2 from J, leaving 9 bases between them. Germline CDR1 DFQATT, CDR2 SNEGSKA (reference sequence). The CDR3 is made up of 14 amino acids. CDR3 nucleotide sequence: TGCAGTGCTAGACAGGGACTTAACACCGGGGAGCTGTTTTTT. Its protein product is CSARQGLNTGELFF.

This clonotype was seen only a few times. This CDR3 is CASSLERRANSPLHF. The DNA for the CDR3 is TGTGCCAGCAGCTTAGAGAGGAGGGCCAATTCACCCCTCCACTTT. J is TRBJ1-6 and V is TRBV7-2; no reliable D call. V dropped 1 base and J dropped 7 bases, with 11 bases sitting between them. Germline CDR1 SGHTA, CDR2 FQGNSA. The CDR3 contains 15 residues.